Listed below are T cell receptor beta chains from one sample, sequenced in a study of cytomegalovirus exposure and HLA in healthy donors. Sequencing used immunoSEQ multiplex PCR; TCRdb keeps in-frame clones, though not all of them. Here the sample spans about 150,000 clones, around three quarters being singletons. Source material: PBMCs. The receptors stem from a woman aged 40 to 55 in good health and CMV-seronegative. Both conserved end residues are part of each CDR3. A D gene is named only where the DNA matches it firmly. Clone size appears in some rows only: once, few, many, or a class for an expanded clone.

cdr3_nt,cdr3_aa,j_call,d_call,clone_size,v_call,cdr3_length
TGTGCCAGCGTCGTGATGGGGGCAAACACCGGGGAGCTGTTTTTT,CASVVMGANTGELFF,TRBJ2-2,.,.,TRBV6-1,15
TGTGCCAGCTCGGTTCTAGCGGGAACCGGGGAGCTGTTTTTT,CASSVLAGTGELFF,TRBJ2-2,TRBD2,.,TRBV6-1,14
TGTGCCGCAGGGGGGAGAGAGCAGTACTTC,CAAGGREQYF,TRBJ2-7,.,.,TRBV7-2,10
TGTGCCAGCAGCGTAACAGGGGCGGGAGGGGCCAACGTCCTGACTTTC,CASSVTGAGGANVLTF,TRBJ2-6,.,.,TRBV5-4,16
TGTGCCAGCTCACCATCCAGGGGTAGCACAGATACGCAGTATTTT,CASSPSRGSTDTQYF,TRBJ2-3,.,.,TRBV18,15
TGTGCCAGCAGCTCACAGGGGAACGCGGGAAACACCATATATTTT,CASSSQGNAGNTIYF,TRBJ1-3,TRBD1,.,TRBV7-9,15
TGTGCCAGCAGTTTACGGGGGGGGCAGGGCACTGAAGCTTTCTTT,CASSLRGGQGTEAFF,TRBJ1-1,.,once,TRBV28,15
TGTGCCAGTAGCCCTGGACAGATGAACACTGAAGCTTTCTTT,CASSPGQMNTEAFF,TRBJ1-1,.,.,TRBV19,14
TGCGCCAGCAGCTCCCCGGGGGGGAATGAGCAGTTCTTC,CASSSPGGNEQFF,TRBJ2-1,TRBD2,.,TRBV5-1,13
TGTGCCATCAGTGTGGGGACAGGGGAAGGCTACACCTTC,CAISVGTGEGYTF,TRBJ1-2,TRBD1,.,TRBV10-3,13
TGCGCCAGCAGCCCAACCGGGTCCGGTAACAATGAGCAGTTCTTC,CASSPTGSGNNEQFF,TRBJ2-1,.,.,TRBV5-1,15
TGTGCCAGCAGCGCCGGGTACTGGGACACATCCTACGAGCAGTACTTC,CASSAGYWDTSYEQYF,TRBJ2-7,.,.,TRBV7-6,16
TGTGCCAGCAGCTTCGGTGGCCTAGCGGGAGCCACCGGGGAGCTGTTTTTT,CASSFGGLAGATGELFF,TRBJ2-2,TRBD2,.,TRBV13,17
TGTGCCAGCAGTTCTCGACTAGCGGGTCTAAATCCCCCCGAGCAGTACTTC,CASSSRLAGLNPPEQYF,TRBJ2-7,TRBD2,.,TRBV27,17
TGTGCCAGCAACTTGGACTTAAGGGTGGGGGAGCAGTACTTC,CASNLDLRVGEQYF,TRBJ2-7,.,few,TRBV7-2,14
TGTGCCAGCAGCTTAGGATGGGCTAGCGGACCGGAGCAGTACTTC,CASSLGWASGPEQYF,TRBJ2-7,TRBD2,few,TRBV13,15
TGTGCCAGCAGCCGTAAGGGGCAGGTCACGGGCGGGGAGCTGTTTTTT,CASSRKGQVTGGELFF,TRBJ2-2,.,.,TRBV4-2,16
TGTGCCAGCAGCTGGAAGCCGGGTGAAAAACTGTTTTTT,CASSWKPGEKLFF,TRBJ1-4,.,.,TRBV7-6,13
TGTGCCAGCAGCCCACTACAAGAGACCCAGTACTTC,CASSPLQETQYF,TRBJ2-5,.,.,TRBV11-3,12
TGCAGCGTCGAGACAGGGCGTCGGGCCAACGTCCTGACTTTC,CSVETGRRANVLTF,TRBJ2-6,TRBD1,few,TRBV29-1,14
TGTGCCAGTACTCAACAGGGGGCCTCCTATAATTCACCCCTCCACTTT,CASTQQGASYNSPLHF,TRBJ1-6,TRBD1,.,TRBV19,16
TGCAGTGCTTTCAGCCGTGCGGGGGCTTTCTTT,CSAFSRAGAFF,TRBJ1-1,.,.,TRBV20-1,11